These T cell receptor beta chains were read from a single sample in a study of blood T cells in healthy people across ages. Via MiXCR, TCRdb re-called the 5' RACE reads, giving one row per CDR3 protein. The data contain 900,000 to 950,000 distinct CDR3 sequences, roughly 29% of them singletons. These records were also assigned to another study, of T cells of mothers and their children.

Sample: blood. The receptors here all came from a woman aged 40 to 55 in good health. Each CDR3 is given with its conserved first and last residue. Each record gives: clone size, D gene, J gene, V gene, CDR3 protein, CDR3 DNA. D genes are given only for firm matches. The listing skips clone size in some rows; elsewhere it reads once, few, many or a size class.

clone size: -
D gene: TRBD2
J gene: TRBJ2-1
V gene: TRBV12-3/TRBV12-4
CDR3 protein: CASSFGKRGGHNEQFF
CDR3 DNA: TGTGCCAGCAGTTTTGGAAAGCGGGGGGGACACAATGAGCAGTTCTTC

clone size: many
D gene: TRBD2
J gene: TRBJ2-7
V gene: TRBV7-2
CDR3 protein: CASSLAGTSGGIYYEQYF
CDR3 DNA: TGTGCCAGCAGCTTAGCGGGGACTAGCGGGGGGATATACTACGAGCAGTACTTC

clone size: many
D gene: TRBD2
J gene: TRBJ2-7
V gene: TRBV29-1
CDR3 protein: CSVGLAGDEQYF
CDR3 DNA: TGCAGCGTTGGGCTAGCGGGGGACGAGCAGTACTTC

clone size: few
D gene: -
J gene: TRBJ2-1
V gene: TRBV7-2
CDR3 protein: CASRRGGSEQFF
CDR3 DNA: TGTGCCAGCAGACGGGGTGGGAGTGAGCAGTTCTTC

clone size: few
D gene: -
J gene: TRBJ2-4
V gene: TRBV20-1
CDR3 protein: CSARDMAEKNIQYF
CDR3 DNA: TGCAGTGCTAGAGATATGGCAGAAAAAAACATTCAGTACTTC

clone size: many
D gene: TRBD1
J gene: TRBJ2-7
V gene: TRBV28
CDR3 protein: CASSPPGQGTHEQYF
CDR3 DNA: TGTGCCAGCAGTCCGCCGGGACAGGGTACCCACGAGCAGTACTTC

clone size: few
D gene: -
J gene: TRBJ1-1
V gene: TRBV30
CDR3 protein: CAWSVLGGTTEAFF
CDR3 DNA: TGTGCCTGGAGTGTACTGGGGGGAACCACTGAAGCTTTCTTT

clone size: many
D gene: -
J gene: TRBJ1-1
V gene: TRBV3-1
CDR3 protein: CASSQGVGEAFF
CDR3 DNA: TGTGCCAGCAGCCAGGGAGTCGGTGAAGCTTTCTTT

clone size: -
D gene: TRBD2
J gene: TRBJ2-1
V gene: TRBV4-1
CDR3 protein: CASSQEGLAGGEINEQFF
CDR3 DNA: TGCGCCAGCAGCCAAGAGGGGCTAGCGGGGGGGGAGATCAATGAGCAGTTCTTC

clone size: once
D gene: TRBD1
J gene: TRBJ2-7
V gene: TRBV20-1
CDR3 protein: CSARRDSSSYEQYF
CDR3 DNA: TGCAGTGCTAGACGGGACAGCTCGTCCTACGAGCAGTACTTC

clone size: -
D gene: TRBD2
J gene: TRBJ2-1
V gene: TRBV2
CDR3 protein: CASTDGLAGSYNEQFF
CDR3 DNA: TGTGCCAGCACCGATGGACTAGCGGGCTCCTACAATGAGCAGTTCTTC

clone size: -
D gene: -
J gene: TRBJ1-1
V gene: TRBV24-1
CDR3 protein: CATSEKGTEAFF
CDR3 DNA: TGTGCCACCAGTGAGAAGGGAACTGAAGCTTTCTTT

clone size: -
D gene: TRBD1
J gene: TRBJ1-2
V gene: TRBV14
CDR3 protein: CASSQDRDRGGYGYTF
CDR3 DNA: TGTGCCAGCAGCCAAGATCGAGACAGGGGCGGATATGGCTACACCTTC

clone size: many
D gene: TRBD2
J gene: TRBJ2-3
V gene: TRBV7-3
CDR3 protein: CASSPGLVSTDTQYF
CDR3 DNA: TGTGCCAGCAGCCCGGGACTAGTCAGCACAGATACGCAGTATTTT

clone size: many
D gene: -
J gene: TRBJ2-7
V gene: TRBV27
CDR3 protein: CASSFNSGYEQYF
CDR3 DNA: TGTGCCAGCAGTTTTAATTCGGGCTACGAGCAGTACTTC

clone size: -
D gene: -
J gene: TRBJ2-1
V gene: TRBV29-1
CDR3 protein: CSVEGPYEQFF
CDR3 DNA: TGCAGCGTTGAAGGTCCATACGAGCAGTTCTTC

clone size: -
D gene: -
J gene: TRBJ1-1
V gene: TRBV9
CDR3 protein: CASSVSLYRVSEAFF
CDR3 DNA: TGTGCCAGCAGCGTTAGCCTTTACAGGGTCTCTGAAGCTTTCTTT

clone size: few
D gene: -
J gene: TRBJ2-1
V gene: TRBV11-2
CDR3 protein: CASSFSRYSEQFF
CDR3 DNA: TGTGCCAGCAGCTTTTCAAGGTATTCCGAGCAGTTCTTC

clone size: -
D gene: -
J gene: TRBJ2-7
V gene: TRBV2
CDR3 protein: CASRPGLVSYEQYF
CDR3 DNA: TGTGCCAGCAGACCCGGACTTGTCTCCTACGAGCAGTACTTC

clone size: -
D gene: -
J gene: TRBJ1-6
V gene: TRBV28
CDR3 protein: CASSTTYNSPLHF
CDR3 DNA: TGTGCCAGCAGTACGACCTATAATTCACCCCTCCACTTT

clone size: few
D gene: TRBD2
J gene: TRBJ2-1
V gene: TRBV5-1
CDR3 protein: CASSLEVAGRDEQFF
CDR3 DNA: TGCGCCAGCAGCTTGGAGGTAGCGGGGAGGGATGAGCAGTTCTTC

clone size: -
D gene: -
J gene: TRBJ1-2
V gene: TRBV12-3/TRBV12-4
CDR3 protein: CANSPIGPNYGYTF
CDR3 DNA: TGTGCCAACAGTCCCATAGGTCCTAACTATGGCTACACCTTC